The 16 T cell receptor beta chains reported below all come from one sample, sequenced in a study of post-analysis software for immune sequencing data. Overall study findings and caveats: There were four or five TRBV segments more frequent in patients than controls, and TRBV5-6, TRBV5-1 and TRBV20-1 were among them.

Their specific antigens are unknown. Researchers reported that TCR beta cDNA libraries carried unique molecular identifiers. One entry per CDR3 protein results from TCRdb running MiXCR on the PCR reads. The repertoire holds approximately 630,000 distinct CDR3 sequences, with 59% as singletons. The sample taken for sequencing was blood. All receptors come from a girl between 2 and 10 years old with multiple sclerosis.

The CDR3 sequence is CSARTGSGNTIYF. The CDR3 nucleotides read TGCAGTGCTAGGACAGGGTCTGGAAACACCATATATTTT. The rearrangement joins TRBV20-1 to TRBJ1-3; 7 nucleotides match TRBD1. Germline trimming cut 3 bases from V and 1 base from J; bases unmatched to any gene: 0. The CDR3 loop spans 13 amino acids. Germline V gives CDR1 DFQATT, CDR2 SNEGSKA (reference sequence).

CDR3 amino acids: CSARASGFWEYF. Written as DNA, the CDR3 is TGCAGTGCTAGAGCGTCAGGTTTTTGGGAGTACTTC. The chain recombines TRBV20-1 with TRBJ2-7; D unclear. CDR1 and CDR2 from the germline V gene are DFQATT and SNEGSKA (reference sequence). The CDR3 runs 12 residues. The V end lost 1 base, the J end lost 11 bases, and 15 bases lay between the germline ends.

V and J are TRBV6-1 and TRBJ2-3; perhaps TRBD2 as D (5 bases). Germline V gene data show CDR1 as MNHNS and CDR2 as SASEGT. This CDR3 comprises 15 residues. V shed 1 base and J shed 1 base, with 9 bases lying between them. The CDR3 nucleotides read TGTGCCAGCAGTGAAGGAGTTAGCGGCACAGATACGCAGTATTTT. Translated, it gives CASSEGVSGTDTQYF.

This chain connects TRBV6-6 to TRBJ2-5; D gene unclear. The CDR3 runs 14 residues. CDR1 is MNHNY, CDR2 SVGAGI, per germline (reference sequence). Trimming shortened V by 7 bases and J by 5 bases, and 17 bases separated the two germline ends. DNA for the CDR3: TGTGCCAGCACCCCTCAGGCGGTATCGGAGACCCAGTACTTC. Protein: CASTPQAVSETQYF.

As to this clonotype: One end of the junction is discordant with germline, which a read error may explain. This chain joins TRBV4-3 and TRBJ2-4; D may be TRBD2 (5 bases). Germline V gives CDR1 LGHNA, CDR2 YSLEER. CDR3 length: 17 residues. CDR3 nucleotides: TGCGCCAGCAGCCAAGATCCTCTCGGGCTAGCCCAAAACATTCAGTACTTC. Translated, it gives CASSQDPLGLAQNIQYF.

The gene calls are TRBV6-5 and TRBJ2-5, with D possibly TRBD1 on 5 matching bases. CDR3 length equals 15 residues. Deletions cut 3 bases from V and 1 base from J, with 12 bases between. CDR1 MNHEY and CDR2 SVGAGI come from the germline V gene. For the CDR3, the DNA is TGTGCCAGCAGTTATCAGGGCCAGGCCCAAGAGACCCAGTACTTC. Translation gives CASSYQGQAQETQYF.

This chain connects TRBV11-2 to TRBJ2-1; D is unclear. From germline, CDR1 is SGHAT and CDR2 FQNNGV. This CDR3 comprises 14 residues. Deletions cut 4 bases from V and 8 bases from J, with 15 bases between. CDR3 nucleotides: TGTGCCAGCAGCTCCTACACCCTAAAGGATGAGCAGTTCTTC. This gives the protein CASSSYTLKDEQFF.

The V gene is TRBV5-5, the J gene TRBJ2-7; D unresolved. TRBJ2-5 matches the DNA end more closely, so the J call is doubtful. The CDR3 sequence is 14 residues long. The V gene's germline CDR1 is SGHKS and CDR2 YYEKEE (reference sequence). The CDR3 DNA reads as TGTGCCAGCAGCTTGGGATGGGGAAGGGAGACCCAGTACTTC. Translated, it gives CASSLGWGRETQYF.

The chain couples TRBV28 to TRBJ2-3, with D perhaps matching TRBD1 (7 bases). Per germline, CDR1 MDHEN and CDR2 SYDVKM. This CDR3 has 16 residues. V was trimmed by 7 bases and J by 2 bases, leaving 19 bases between them. CDR3 in amino acids: CASNWGDSDNTDTQYF. The CDR3 nucleotides read TGTGCCAGCAACTGGGGGGACAGTGACAACACAGATACGCAGTATTTT.

The gene calls are TRBV2 and TRBJ2-3, with D maybe TRBD1 (7 bases). Trimming cost V 6 bases and J 4 bases, with 17 bases left between them. The CDR3 contains 15 residues. Germline CDR1 and CDR2: SNHLY and FYNNEI. CDR3 sequence: CASSLNQGEADTQYF. The CDR3 region has the DNA TGTGCCAGCAGCCTCAACCAGGGGGAGGCAGATACGCAGTATTTT.

This chain links TRBV20-1 with TRBJ2-3; the match to TRBD2 covers 7 bases. The germline V gene encodes CDR1 DFQATT and CDR2 SNEGSKA (reference sequence). CDR3 length: 17 amino acids. With V trimmed by 6 bases and J by 2 bases, 17 bases remained unmatched. CDR3 region: CSAGGIGLGLTTDTQYF. The CDR3 bases are TGCAGTGCGGGGGGGATAGGCTTAGGACTTACCACAGATACGCAGTATTTT.

J is TRBJ2-1 and V is TRBV20-1, with 10 bases aligning to TRBD1. The CDR3 runs to 15 residues. The J segment lost 9 bases and the V segment lost 5 bases, leaving 13 bases of the junction unmatched. CDR1 is DFQATT and CDR2 is SNEGSKA in the germline V gene (reference sequence). The CDR3 spells CSAFPLTGGLSEQFF. The CDR3 region has the DNA TGCAGTGCTTTCCCCCTGACAGGGGGCCTAAGTGAGCAGTTCTTC.

For this clonotype: This may stem from a read error, because a much larger clone lies one nucleotide away. The chain has TRBV9 and TRBJ1-1; D remains unclear. CDR1 is SGDLS, CDR2 YYNGEE, per germline. The CDR3 is 12 residues long. CDR3 in DNA: TGTGCCGGCAGCCCCGAGGACACTGAAGCTTTCTTT. Translation gives CAGSPEDTEAFF. Filled out from reference TRBV9 and TRBJ1-1, the complete variable domain reads DSGVTQTPKHLITATGQRVTLRCSPRSGDLSVYWYQQSLDQGLQFLIQYYNGEERAKGNILERFSAQQFPDLHSELNLSSLELGDSALYFCAGSPEDTEAFFGQGTRLTVV.

The chain recombines TRBV5-1 with TRBJ2-5; 9 nucleotides agree with TRBD1. Trimming removed 3 bases from V and 0 bases from J; junction bases left unmatched: 3. The CDR3 totals 15 residues. Germline V lookup: CDR1 SGHRS, CDR2 YFSETQ. The CDR3 protein is CASSSGTGYQETQYF. As DNA, the CDR3 is TGCGCCAGCAGCTCGGGGACAGGGTACCAAGAGACCCAGTACTTC.

This clonotype was found a few times. The chain combines TRBV21-1 with TRBJ2-7; the table's D call, TRBD2, has no DNA check behind it. TRBV21-1 is shown as a pseudogene. CDR3 length equals 13 residues. CDR3 bases: TGTGCCAGCAGGCCAGGAGGATCTAGAGAGCAGTACTTC. Residues: CASRPGGSREQYF.

The chain links TRBV7-9 to TRBJ2-1; 11 bases are shared with TRBD1. The CDR3 totals 16 residues. Germline loops: CDR1 SEHNR, CDR2 FQNEAQ (reference sequence). After removal of 5 bases from V and 7 bases from J, the junction contained 10 bases not matched to a gene. This CDR3 reads CASSAPGTGGSNEQFF. As DNA, the CDR3 is TGTGCCAGCAGCGCACCCGGGACAGGGGGAAGTAATGAGCAGTTCTTC.